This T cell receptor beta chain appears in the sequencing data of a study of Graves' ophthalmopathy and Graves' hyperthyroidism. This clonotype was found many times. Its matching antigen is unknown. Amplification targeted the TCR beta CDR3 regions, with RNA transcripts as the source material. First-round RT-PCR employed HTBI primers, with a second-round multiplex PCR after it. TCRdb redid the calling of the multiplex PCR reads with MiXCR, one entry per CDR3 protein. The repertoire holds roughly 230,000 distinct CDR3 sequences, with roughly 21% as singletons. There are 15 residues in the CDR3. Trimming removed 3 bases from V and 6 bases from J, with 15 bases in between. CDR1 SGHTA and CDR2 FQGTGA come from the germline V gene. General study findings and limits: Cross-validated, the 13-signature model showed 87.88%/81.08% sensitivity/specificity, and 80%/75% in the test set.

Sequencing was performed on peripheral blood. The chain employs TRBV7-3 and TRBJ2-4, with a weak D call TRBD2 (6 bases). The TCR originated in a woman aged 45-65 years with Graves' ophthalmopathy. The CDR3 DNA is TGTGCCAGCAGCTTGGGGGGTCACCACGGAAACATTCAGTACTTC. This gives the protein CASSLGGHHGNIQYF.